Included here is one T cell receptor (beta chain) sequence, with context. Original handling: Researchers report that nucleated cell counts were estimated from reference gene primer amplification. Here immunoSEQ multiplex PCR was the method, and the copy in TCRdb shows in-frame clones only, minus some. V and J calls and clone size come straight from that table; D and trimming were deduced from the DNA. Of about half a million clones listed, 70% to 90% are singletons. CDR3 length: 12 residues. Germline CDR1 SGHTA, CDR2 FQGNSA. Trimming pared 5 bases from V and 7 bases from J, leaving 8 bases between. This entry is derived from a study of blood T cell repertoires in COVID-19. The wider study: Sample material is recorded as cDNA or gDNA derived from T cells, B-cell-depleted T cells, or PBMCs.

The chain combines TRBV7-2 with TRBJ1-4; D not certain. The receptor was isolated from a human donor in a cohort sampled during active COVID-19. The material sequenced was peripheral blood. CDR3 nucleotides: TGTGCCAGCAGCCCTCATAGTGAAAAACTGTTTTTT. Amino acid sequence: CASSPHSEKLFF.